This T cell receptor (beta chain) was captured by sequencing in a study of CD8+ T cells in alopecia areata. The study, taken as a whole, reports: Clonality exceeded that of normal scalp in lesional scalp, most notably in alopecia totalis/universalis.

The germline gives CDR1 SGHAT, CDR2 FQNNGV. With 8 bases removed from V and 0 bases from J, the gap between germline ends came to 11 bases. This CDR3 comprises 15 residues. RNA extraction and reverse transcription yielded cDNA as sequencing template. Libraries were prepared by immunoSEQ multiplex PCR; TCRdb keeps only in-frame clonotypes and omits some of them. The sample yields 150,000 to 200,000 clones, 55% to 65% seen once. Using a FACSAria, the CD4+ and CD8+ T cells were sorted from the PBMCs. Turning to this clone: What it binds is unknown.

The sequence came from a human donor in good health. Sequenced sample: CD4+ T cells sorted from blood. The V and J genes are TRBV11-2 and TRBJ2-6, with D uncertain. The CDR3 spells CASSGHISGANVLTF. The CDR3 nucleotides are TGTGCCAGCTCCGGGCACATCTCTGGGGCCAACGTCCTGACTTTC. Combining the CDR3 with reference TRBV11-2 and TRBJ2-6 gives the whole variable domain EAGVAQSPRYKIIEKRQSVAFWCNPISGHATLYWYQQILGQGPKLLIQFQNNGVVDDSQLPKDRFSAERLKGVDSTLKIQPAKLEDSAVYLCASSGHISGANVLTFGAGSRLTVL.